The clone carrying this T cell receptor (beta chain) was picked up a small number of times. The antigen is unknown. For TCRbeta, the library was prepared with unique molecular identifiers. TCRdb called the PCR reads again in MiXCR, with one record for every CDR3 protein. The table includes roughly 74,000 distinct CDR3 sequences, 15% to 20% detected once. The data were obtained in a study of T-cell reconstitution after alpha-beta-depleted transplantation in children. Study-level points and caveats: Recipient T cells and thymic progenitors that survived gave rise to the high TCRbeta diversity observed at day 60 in some patients. T-cell counts and diversity at one year following transplant were attributed mainly to newly produced T cells.

V shed 4 bases and J 2 bases; nucleotides not matched to a gene: 10. This CDR3 comprises 17 residues. The germline CDR1 and CDR2 sequences are SGHRS and YFSETQ. The chain combines TRBV5-1 with TRBJ2-3, with 10 bases lining up with TRBD2. The sequence derives from a male patient between 2 and 9 years old who had a stem cell transplant for acute lymphoblastic leukemia, so the T cells may come from the graft donor. The source was PBMCs, mostly from graft donor cells, collected 360 days after TCRalphabeta/CD19-depleted stem cell transplant. CDR3 in DNA: TGCGCCAGCAGCCTTAATAGACTAGCGGGTATCACAGATACGCAGTATTTT. It translates to CASSLNRLAGITDTQYF.